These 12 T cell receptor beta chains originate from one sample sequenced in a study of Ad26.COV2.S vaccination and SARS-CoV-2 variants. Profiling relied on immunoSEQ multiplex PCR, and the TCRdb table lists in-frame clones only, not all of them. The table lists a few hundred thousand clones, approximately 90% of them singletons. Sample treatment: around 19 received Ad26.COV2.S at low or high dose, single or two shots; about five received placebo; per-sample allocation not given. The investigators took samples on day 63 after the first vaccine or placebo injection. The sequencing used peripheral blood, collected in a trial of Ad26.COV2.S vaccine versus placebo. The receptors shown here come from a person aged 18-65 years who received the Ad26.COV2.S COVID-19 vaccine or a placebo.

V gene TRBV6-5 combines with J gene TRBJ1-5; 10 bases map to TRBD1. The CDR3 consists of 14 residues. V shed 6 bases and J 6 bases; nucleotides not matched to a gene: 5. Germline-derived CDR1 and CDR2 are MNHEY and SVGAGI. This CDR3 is CASSLTGGSQPQHF. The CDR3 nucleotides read TGTGCCAGCAGCCTGACAGGGGGCAGTCAGCCCCAGCATTTT.

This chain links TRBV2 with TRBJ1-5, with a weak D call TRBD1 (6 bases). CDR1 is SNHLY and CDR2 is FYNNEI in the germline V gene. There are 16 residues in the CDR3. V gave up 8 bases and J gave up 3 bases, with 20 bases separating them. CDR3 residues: CASHISDSEYNQPQHF. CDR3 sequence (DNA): TGTGCCAGCCATATTTCGGACAGCGAGTACAATCAGCCCCAGCATTTT.

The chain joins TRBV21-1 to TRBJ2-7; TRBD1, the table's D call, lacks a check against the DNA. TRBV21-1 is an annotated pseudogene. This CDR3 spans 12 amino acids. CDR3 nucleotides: TGTGCCAGTCGTGGCAGGCGCGACGAGCAGTACGTC. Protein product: CASRGRRDEQYV.

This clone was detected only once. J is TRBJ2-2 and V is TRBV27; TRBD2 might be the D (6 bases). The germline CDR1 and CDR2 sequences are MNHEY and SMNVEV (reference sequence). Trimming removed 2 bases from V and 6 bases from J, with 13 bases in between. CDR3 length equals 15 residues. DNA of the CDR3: TGTGCCAGCAGTTTAGGCCTAGGAGGGGCCGGGGAGCTGTTTTTT. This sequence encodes CASSLGLGGAGELFF.

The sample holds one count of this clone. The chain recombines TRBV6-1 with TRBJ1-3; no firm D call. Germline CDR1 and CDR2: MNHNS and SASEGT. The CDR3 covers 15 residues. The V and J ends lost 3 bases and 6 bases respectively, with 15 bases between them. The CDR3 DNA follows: TGTGCCAGCAGTGATAGGAGAGGGAATAAAAACACCATATATTTT. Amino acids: CASSDRRGNKNTIYF.

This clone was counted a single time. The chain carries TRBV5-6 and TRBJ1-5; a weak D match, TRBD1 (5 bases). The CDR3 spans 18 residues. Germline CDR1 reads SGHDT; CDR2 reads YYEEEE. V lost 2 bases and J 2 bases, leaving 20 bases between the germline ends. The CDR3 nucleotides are TGTGCCAGCAGCTTTGGGGCCAGGGCTCCTTGGGGCAATCAGCCCCAGCATTTT. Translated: CASSFGARAPWGNQPQHF.

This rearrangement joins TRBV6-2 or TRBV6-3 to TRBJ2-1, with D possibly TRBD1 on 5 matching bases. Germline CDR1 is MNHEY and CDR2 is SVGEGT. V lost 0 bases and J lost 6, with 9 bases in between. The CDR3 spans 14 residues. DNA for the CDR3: TGTGCCAGCAGTTACTCATGGGGCGGCAATGAGCAGTTCTTC. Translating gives CASSYSWGGNEQFF.

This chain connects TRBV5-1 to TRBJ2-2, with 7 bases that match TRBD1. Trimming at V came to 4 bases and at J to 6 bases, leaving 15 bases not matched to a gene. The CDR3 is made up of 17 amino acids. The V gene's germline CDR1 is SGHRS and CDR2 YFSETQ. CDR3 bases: TGCGCCAGCAGCCCAATCAGACAGGGAAAGAGGGCCGGGGAGCTGTTTTTT. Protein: CASSPIRQGKRAGELFF.

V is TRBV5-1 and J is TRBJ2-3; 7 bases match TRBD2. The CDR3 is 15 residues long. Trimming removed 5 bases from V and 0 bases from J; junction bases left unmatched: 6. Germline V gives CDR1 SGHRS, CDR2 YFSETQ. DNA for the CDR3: TGCGCCAGCAGTCAAAGCGGGGCTAGCACAGATACGCAGTATTTT. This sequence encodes CASSQSGASTDTQYF.

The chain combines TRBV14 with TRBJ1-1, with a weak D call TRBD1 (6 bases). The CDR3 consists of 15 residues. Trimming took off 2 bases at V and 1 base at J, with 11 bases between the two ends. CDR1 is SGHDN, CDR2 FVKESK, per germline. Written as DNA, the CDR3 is TGTGCCAGCAGCCAAAGGGGGAGGGGGAACACTGAAGCTTTCTTT. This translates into CASSQRGRGNTEAFF.

In DNA, the CDR3 is TGTGCCAGCAGTTCTCAAGAGACCCAGTACTTC. Amino acids: CASSSQETQYF. The chain links TRBV6-2 or TRBV6-3 to TRBJ2-5; no definite D call. V lost 4 bases, J lost 2 bases, and 2 bases lay in between. This CDR3 is 11 amino acids long. Germline V CDR1 and CDR2: MNHEY, SVGEGT.

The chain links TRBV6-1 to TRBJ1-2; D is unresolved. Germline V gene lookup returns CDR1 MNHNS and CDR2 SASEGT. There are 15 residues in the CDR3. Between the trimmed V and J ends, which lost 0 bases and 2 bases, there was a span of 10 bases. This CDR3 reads CASSEAEVRNYGYTF. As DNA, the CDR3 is TGTGCCAGCAGTGAAGCGGAAGTCAGAAACTATGGCTACACCTTC.